A single sample gave rise to the 9 T cell receptor beta chains below, sequenced in a study of Tregs in tolerant kidney transplant recipients. Using immunoSEQ multiplex PCR, the repertoire was profiled, and TCRdb retains in-frame clones only, with some absent. Here the sample spans roughly 120,000 clones, roughly 92% being singletons. The sequencing input was CD4+ T cells from blood. These receptors were obtained from a human donor in good health.

The chain links TRBV10-2 to TRBJ2-3; possibly TRBD2 for D (6 bases). The CDR3 sequence is 16 residues long. V lost 7 bases, J lost 4 bases, and 21 bases lay in between. Germline V gives CDR1 WSHSY, CDR2 SAAADI. CDR3 sequence reads: CASKMKGLYAPDTQYF. The CDR3 region has the DNA TGCGCCAGCAAAATGAAGGGACTTTACGCCCCAGATACGCAGTATTTT.

This chain uses TRBV18 with TRBJ1-3; maybe TRBD1 (5 bases). Germline assignment: CDR1 KGHSH and CDR2 LQKENI. The CDR3 runs 11 residues. V was pared by 6 bases and J by 9 bases, with 9 bases between. The CDR3 nucleotides read TGTGCCAGCTCGGTAACAGGCACCATATATTTT. This gives the protein CASSVTGTIYF. The whole variable domain, remainder taken from reference TRBV18 and TRBJ1-3, is NAGVMQNPRHLVRRRGQEARLRCSPMKGHSHVYWYRQLPEEGLKFMVYLQKENIIDESGMPKERFSAEFPKEGPSILRIQQVVRGDSAAYFCASSVTGTIYFGEGSWLTVV.

V usage is TRBV6-5 and J usage is TRBJ2-7; D ambiguous. In germline, CDR1 is MNHEY, CDR2 SVGAGI. The V end lost 3 bases, the J end lost 2 bases, and 17 bases lay between the germline ends. The length of the CDR3 is 16 residues. CDR3 in amino acids: CASSYRSGRLPYEQYF. CDR3 nucleotide sequence: TGTGCCAGCAGTTATAGGTCTGGCAGACTTCCCTACGAGCAGTACTTC.

In nucleotides, the CDR3 is TGCGCCAGCAGCCGATCTCCAGGAGTTACCACAGATACGCAGTATTTT. It yields the protein CASSRSPGVTTDTQYF. The J gene is TRBJ2-3, the V gene TRBV4-1; D ambiguous. Trimming stripped 4 bases from V and 2 bases from J, with 16 bases between. In germline, CDR1 is MGHRA, CDR2 YSYEKL. The CDR3 is 16 residues long.

The rearrangement joins TRBV7-9 to TRBJ1-2, with D hard to call. CDR1 SEHNR and CDR2 FQNEAQ come from the germline V gene (reference sequence). V gave up 3 bases and J gave up 2 bases, with 13 bases separating them. The length of the CDR3 is 15 residues. CDR3 residues: CASSLGSRANYGYTF. As DNA, the CDR3 is TGTGCCAGCAGCTTGGGGAGCCGCGCCAACTATGGCTACACCTTC.

The chain couples TRBV11-2 to TRBJ2-5; D is tentatively TRBD1 or TRBD2 (5 bases each). The CDR3 contains 14 residues. The V and J ends lost 2 bases and 5 bases respectively, with 12 bases between them. Germline assignment: CDR1 SGHAT and CDR2 FQNNGV. The CDR3 nucleotides are TGTGCCAGCAGCTTACGAGGGGATGGGGAGACCCAGTACTTC. This sequence encodes CASSLRGDGETQYF.

The chain combines TRBV6-5 with TRBJ1-2, with 9 positions matching TRBD1. Germline V CDR1 and CDR2: MNHEY, SVGAGI. The CDR3 runs 14 residues. Trimming cost V 7 bases and J 8 bases; bases outside gene matches: 11. The CDR3 DNA follows: TGTGCCAGCACCGCCGGGACAGGGAGATTGGGCTACACCTTC. Its translation: CASTAGTGRLGYTF.

This clone was seen a single time. The chain carries TRBV2 and TRBJ2-1, with no clear D. Germline V gene data show CDR1 as SNHLY and CDR2 as FYNNEI. With 4 bases removed from V and 5 bases from J, the gap between germline ends came to 12 bases. The CDR3 extends over 14 amino acids. CDR3 DNA: TGTGCCAGCAGTGTTTCGGCTTGGGACAATGAGCAGTTCTTC. It yields the protein CASSVSAWDNEQFF.

The V and J genes are TRBV5-5 and TRBJ2-3; D is perhaps TRBD2 (5 bases). The V gene's germline CDR1 is SGHKS and CDR2 YYEKEE (reference sequence). V lost 4 bases and J lost 2, with 11 bases in between. The CDR3 is 14 residues long. CDR3: CASSHGVYTDTQYF. The CDR3 coding sequence is TGTGCCAGCAGCCACGGGGTCTACACAGATACGCAGTATTTT.